These 24 T cell receptor beta chains originate from one sample sequenced in a study of CD8+ T cells in alopecia areata. Investigators isolated RNA and reverse transcribed it into cDNA to act as the sequencing template. Here immunoSEQ multiplex PCR was the method, and the copy in TCRdb shows in-frame clones only, minus some. The table has roughly 140,000 clones, approximately 60% seen once. Sample: CD8+ T cells sorted from blood. These receptors originate from a human donor in good health.

The chain links TRBV27 to TRBJ2-6; tentatively, D is TRBD1 (6 bases). The germline V and J ends were trimmed by 5 bases and 2 bases, with 7 bases remaining between them. The CDR3 runs to 14 residues. The germline V gene encodes CDR1 MNHEY and CDR2 SMNVEV (reference sequence). The CDR3 DNA is TGTGCCAGCAGTGCAGGGGCTGGGGCCAACGTCCTGACTTTC. Protein: CASSAGAGANVLTF.

This chain joins TRBV29-1 and TRBJ2-3; the match to TRBD1 covers 7 bases. The V gene end was trimmed by 7 bases and the J gene end by 1 base; junction bases not matched to a gene: 14. Germline-derived CDR1 and CDR2 are SQVTM and ANQGSEA. CDR3 length equals 16 residues. The CDR3 spells CSGRDSILLGTDTQYF. The CDR3 DNA sequence: TGCAGCGGCCGGGACAGTATTTTGTTGGGCACAGATACGCAGTATTTT.

This chain joins TRBV29-1 and TRBJ2-4; 9 bases agree with TRBD1. Looked up from germline, CDR1 is SQVTM and CDR2 is ANQGSEA. The CDR3 is made up of 20 amino acids. V shed 0 bases, J shed 1 base, and the junction held 16 bases outside the gene matches. Here the CDR3 reads CSVEDRWGSGTGWAKNIQYF. The CDR3 nucleotides are TGCAGCGTTGAAGATCGCTGGGGATCCGGGACAGGGTGGGCCAAAAACATTCAGTACTTC. The full variable domain, with the rest looked up from reference TRBV29-1 and TRBJ2-4, is SAVISQKPSRDICQRGTSLTIQCQVDSQVTMMFWYRQQPGQSLTLIATANQGSEATYESGFVIDKFPISRPNLTFSTLTVSNMSPEDSSIYLCSVEDRWGSGTGWAKNIQYFGAGTRLSVL.

In this sample, this clone turned up a few times. The chain joins TRBV7-6 to TRBJ1-2; TRBD1 aligns across 9 bases. The CDR3 sequence is 16 residues long. Germline V gene sequence: CDR1 SGHVS, CDR2 FNYEAQ. V trimming: 4 bases; J trimming: 6 bases; junction bases outside the gene matches: 12. The CDR3 DNA follows: TGTGCCAGCAGCTCCCCCGGGACAGGGTTTTTCGATGGCTACACCTTC. Protein product: CASSSPGTGFFDGYTF. The full variable domain, in which reference TRBV7-6 and TRBJ1-2 provide the parts outside the CDR3, is GAGVSQSPRYKVTKRGQDVALRCDPISGHVSLYWYRQALGQGPEFLTYFNYEAQQDKSGLPNDRFSAERPEGSISTLTIQRTEQRDSAMYRCASSSPGTGFFDGYTFGSGTRLTVV.

The J gene is TRBJ1-1, the V gene TRBV2, with TRBD1 matching 9 bases. This CDR3 comprises 13 residues. From germline, CDR1 is SNHLY and CDR2 FYNNEI. Trimming took 10 bases from V and 5 from J; bases not matched to a gene: 8. Here the CDR3 DNA reads TGTGCCATTTCTACAGGGGGCTATACTGAAGCTTTCTTT. It translates to CAISTGGYTEAFF.

V is TRBV6-4 and J is TRBJ2-4; D is ambiguous. Germline CDR1 reads MRHNA; CDR2 reads SNTAGT. The CDR3 sequence is 16 residues long. The V and J ends lost 1 base and 0 bases respectively, with 10 bases between them. In DNA form, the CDR3 reads TGTGCCAGCAGTGACTGGATAGGACCAGCCAAAAACATTCAGTACTTC. Residues: CASSDWIGPAKNIQYF.

This clone showed up just a few times. The chain recombines TRBV19 with TRBJ2-1, with TRBD2 as a possible D gene (6 bases). The V and J ends lost 1 base and 1 base respectively, with 11 bases between them. Germline V gives CDR1 LNHDA, CDR2 SQIVND (reference sequence). This CDR3 is built from 16 residues. The CDR3 DNA sequence: TGTGCCAGTAGTATAGCGGGAGTTGTATCCTACAATGAGCAGTTCTTC. It is translated as CASSIAGVVSYNEQFF.

This chain links TRBV30 with TRBJ1-1; a weak D match, TRBD1 (5 bases). The CDR3 totals 13 residues. CDR1 is GTSNPN, CDR2 SVGIG, per germline (reference sequence). Trimming left V 2 bases short and J 6 bases short, with 13 bases between. Written as DNA, the CDR3 is TGTGCCTGGAGTCCAGGGATGGAAGCTGAAGCTTTCTTT. It specifies CAWSPGMEAEAFF. Based on the CDR3 plus reference TRBV30 and TRBJ1-1, the full variable domain is SQTIHQWPATLVQPVGSPLSLECTVEGTSNPNLYWYRQAAGRGLQLLFYSVGIGQISSEVPQNLSASRPQDRQFILSSKKLLLSDSGFYLCAWSPGMEAEAFFGQGTRLTVV.

This clone was observed a few times. The gene calls are TRBV5-1 and TRBJ1-2; 7 bases line up with TRBD1. V was pared by 0 bases and J by 3 bases, with 2 bases of the junction left unmatched. This CDR3 comprises 14 residues. Germline lookup yields CDR1 SGHRS and CDR2 YFSETQ. CDR3 in amino acids: CASSLGDSHYGYTF. The CDR3 DNA follows: TGCGCCAGCAGCTTGGGGGACAGCCACTATGGCTACACCTTC.

This clone was observed once. This chain uses TRBV4-1 with TRBJ2-2; weak D call: TRBD1 (6 bases). CDR3 length equals 19 residues. Germline V CDR1 and CDR2: MGHRA, YSYEKL. Between the trimmed V and J ends, which lost 4 bases and 4 bases, there was a span of 25 bases. The CDR3, as DNA: TGCGCCAGCAGCCCCCACTCGGCGGATGGGGGCCGCATCACCGGGGAGCTGTTTTTT. Encoded protein: CASSPHSADGGRITGELFF.

The chain joins TRBV29-1 to TRBJ2-7; D call uncertain. Germline V gene sequence: CDR1 SQVTM, CDR2 ANQGSEA. CDR3 length: 13 amino acids. The ends were cut back, 4 bases at V and 1 base at J, with 11 bases in the middle. Here the CDR3 reads CSVVGKGSYEQYF. The CDR3 nucleotides are TGCAGCGTTGTAGGGAAAGGATCCTACGAGCAGTACTTC.

The CDR3 DNA reads as TGTGCCAGCAGCTTCGAGTTTCTCTACACCTTC. This sequence encodes CASSFEFLYTF. The chain uses TRBV7-2 and TRBJ1-2; D gene uncertain. Trimming stripped 3 bases from V and 10 bases from J, with 9 bases between. The V gene's germline CDR1 is SGHTA and CDR2 FQGNSA. This CDR3 has 11 amino acids.

The gene calls are TRBV5-1 and TRBJ2-1; D gene unclear. The germline V gene has CDR1 SGHRS and CDR2 YFSETQ. The CDR3 loop spans 13 amino acids. Trimming removed 0 bases at V and 5 bases at J, with 6 bases between. CDR3 sequence: CASSLAGNNEQFF. The CDR3 nucleotides are TGCGCCAGCAGCTTGGCTGGGAACAATGAGCAGTTCTTC.

The chain combines TRBV25-1 with TRBJ2-7; D remains unclear. Deletions cut 8 bases from V and 0 bases from J, with 8 bases between. The CDR3 runs to 12 residues. Germline V gene lookup returns CDR1 MGHDK and CDR2 SYGVNS. The CDR3 loop reads CASGGLSYEQYF. CDR3 DNA: TGTGCCAGCGGTGGCCTCTCCTACGAGCAGTACTTC.

V usage is TRBV5-6 and J usage is TRBJ2-3; 8 bases match TRBD2. Trimming took 1 base from V and 2 from J; bases not matched to a gene: 6. CDR1 is SGHDT, CDR2 YYEEEE, per germline. The CDR3 covers 16 residues. As DNA, the CDR3 is TGTGCCAGCAGCTTGTCCGTACTAGCGGCCACAGATACGCAGTATTTT. Its translation: CASSLSVLAATDTQYF.

This clone was detected only a few times. The V and J genes are TRBV19 and TRBJ1-2, with D possibly matching TRBD1 (6 bases). The germline V gene has CDR1 LNHDA and CDR2 SQIVND (reference sequence). The CDR3 contains 12 residues. V was shortened by 11 bases and J by 4 bases, with 14 bases between the two germline ends. The CDR3 region is CAGGDRTYGYTF. The DNA of the CDR3 is TGTGCCGGGGGAGACAGGACCTATGGCTACACCTTC.

This clone was picked up a small number of times. This chain uses TRBV29-1 with TRBJ1-2; TRBD1 matches at 12 bases. From germline, CDR1 is SQVTM and CDR2 ANQGSEA. The CDR3 totals 15 residues. V lost 8 bases, J lost 4 bases, and 11 bases stayed unmatched. DNA of the CDR3: TGCAGCATGACCGGGACAGGGGGCCTAGCCTATGGCTACACCTTC. Its translation: CSMTGTGGLAYGYTF.

V and J are TRBV5-6 and TRBJ2-3; D perhaps matches TRBD2 (6 bases). This CDR3 spans 15 amino acids. V was trimmed by 0 bases and J by 0 bases, leaving 8 bases between them. CDR1 is SGHDT, CDR2 YYEEEE, per germline. This chain's CDR3 is CASSLVGTSTDTQYF. The CDR3 DNA sequence: TGTGCCAGCAGCTTGGTTGGGACTAGCACAGATACGCAGTATTTT.

As concerns this clone: The sample contains more than one DNA sequence encoding this CDR3. The V call is TRBV5-6, the J call TRBJ2-1; D not certain. Germline CDR1 and CDR2: SGHDT and YYEEEE. This CDR3 spans 12 amino acids. The V gene lost 0 bases and the J gene lost 2 bases, with 0 bases spanning the gap. The CDR3: CASSLAYNEQFF. In DNA, the CDR3 is TGTGCCAGCAGCTTGGCCTACAATGAGCAGTTCTTC.

The chain joins TRBV27 to TRBJ1-5; D ambiguous. The CDR3 runs 12 residues. Looked up from germline, CDR1 is MNHEY and CDR2 is SMNVEV (reference sequence). V lost 10 bases and J 3 bases, leaving 10 bases between the germline ends. The CDR3 protein is CATGVLNQPQHF. In DNA, the CDR3 is TGTGCCACCGGGGTTCTCAATCAGCCCCAGCATTTT.

J is TRBJ2-3 and V is TRBV27; D unclear. V lost 5 bases and J 4 bases, leaving 16 bases between the germline ends. Per the germline V gene, CDR1 is MNHEY and CDR2 is SMNVEV (reference sequence). The CDR3 consists of 15 residues. As DNA, the CDR3 is TGTGCCAGCAGTCGCTACACCCATGGCCCAGATACGCAGTATTTT. Encoded protein: CASSRYTHGPDTQYF.

Concerning this clone itself: A much larger clone is a single base away; this may be a read error. The rearrangement links TRBV23-1 to TRBJ2-1; TRBD2 matches 8 bases. TRBV23-1 is assigned to the ORF class and has an uncertain function. This CDR3 contains 15 residues. The DNA for the CDR3 is TGTGCCAGCAGCTTGGGCGGGAGGCCTCACAATGAGCAGTTCTTC. It is translated as CASSLGGRPHNEQFF.

This clone came up a few times. The V and J genes are TRBV7-6 and TRBJ1-1, with 9 bases lining up with TRBD1. CDR1 and CDR2 from the germline V gene are SGHVS and FNYEAQ. V shed 5 bases, J shed 10 bases, and the junction held 8 bases outside the gene matches. This CDR3 has 13 residues. The CDR3 reads CASSLPGQGGAFF. The CDR3 DNA reads TGTGCCAGCAGCCTCCCGGGACAGGGCGGAGCTTTCTTT. The full variable domain, rest sourced from reference TRBV7-6 and TRBJ1-1, is GAGVSQSPRYKVTKRGQDVALRCDPISGHVSLYWYRQALGQGPEFLTYFNYEAQQDKSGLPNDRFSAERPEGSISTLTIQRTEQRDSAMYRCASSLPGQGGAFFGQGTRLTVV.

This clone showed up just once. The gene calls are TRBV28 and TRBJ2-5, with no clear D. V dropped 2 bases and J dropped 5 bases, with 12 bases sitting between them. In germline, CDR1 is MDHEN, CDR2 SYDVKM. The CDR3 covers 14 residues. Written as DNA, the CDR3 is TGTGCCAGCAGTTTAAGGACGGTTGGGGAGACCCAGTACTTC. Translating gives CASSLRTVGETQYF.